A selection of T cell receptor beta chains follows, all from one sample in a study of cytomegalovirus exposure and HLA in healthy donors. Using immunoSEQ multiplex PCR, the repertoire was profiled, and TCRdb retains in-frame clones only, with some absent. The sample contains 200,000 or so clones, around 87% of which appear only once. The specimen sequenced was PBMCs. All receptors come from a man aged 25 to 40 in good health and CMV-seronegative. Each CDR3 is given with its conserved first and last residue. The order of the fields is J gene, V gene, D gene, clone size, CDR3 protein, CDR3 DNA. A D gene is named only where the DNA matches it firmly. For some rows the clone size is stated as once, few or many, or as a class when expanded; others skip it.

TRBJ2-7	TRBV28	NA	NA	CASSFSQGYEQYF	TGTGCCAGCAGTTTTTCTCAGGGATACGAGCAGTACTTC
TRBJ2-7	TRBV5-1	TRBD1	once	CASSGDRAEQYF	TGCGCCAGCAGCGGAGACAGGGCCGAGCAGTACTTC
TRBJ1-4	TRBV10-3	NA	NA	CAISEPRVNEKLFF	TGTGCCATCAGTGAGCCGCGGGTAAATGAAAAACTGTTTTTT
TRBJ1-3	TRBV6-5	NA	NA	CASSYRGSSGNTIYF	TGTGCCAGCAGTTATAGAGGTTCCTCTGGAAACACCATATATTTT
TRBJ1-3	TRBV4-2	NA	NA	CASSQGTPGRNGNTIYF	TGTGCCAGCAGCCAAGGGACCCCGGGGAGGAACGGAAACACCATATATTTT
TRBJ2-7	TRBV7-8	NA	few	CASSPSYEQYF	TGTGCCAGCAGCCCGTCCTACGAGCAGTACTTC
TRBJ2-2	TRBV6-4	NA	NA	CASSDSGGAVTGELFF	TGTGCCAGCAGTGACTCCGGGGGAGCGGTCACCGGGGAGCTGTTTTTT
TRBJ2-7	TRBV7-2	TRBD1	NA	CASSSGRGTGGYEQYF	TGTGCCAGCAGCTCCGGGCGTGGGACAGGGGGCTACGAGCAGTACTTC
TRBJ2-1	TRBV21-1	NA	NA	CASSKILGIAEQLRHNEQFF	TGTGCCAGCAGCAAAATCCTCGGGATAGCGGAGCAACTAAGGCACAATGAGCAGTTCTTC
TRBJ2-7	TRBV28	TRBD1	NA	CASSSGGTGQYEQYF	TGTGCCAGCAGTTCCGGAGGGACAGGGCAATACGAGCAGTACTTC
TRBJ2-5	TRBV21-1	NA	NA	CASSKVVETQYF	TGTGCCAGCAGCAAAGTAGTAGAGACCCAGTACTTC
TRBJ1-6	TRBV4-1	NA	NA	CASSQDGRQGSPLHF	TGCGCCAGCAGCCAAGATGGGCGGCAGGGGTCACCCCTCCACTTT
TRBJ2-2	TRBV29-1	TRBD1	NA	CSVEGQGAFTGELFF	TGCAGCGTTGAGGGACAGGGGGCGTTTACCGGGGAGCTGTTTTTT
TRBJ1-2	TRBV6-5	TRBD1	NA	CASGRQGGNYGYTF	TGTGCCAGCGGGAGACAGGGGGGCAACTATGGCTACACCTTC
TRBJ1-5	TRBV7-9	NA	NA	CASSLGSVPYQPQHF	TGTGCCAGCAGCTTAGGGTCAGTTCCTTATCAGCCCCAGCATTTT
TRBJ2-6	TRBV7-2	NA	NA	CASSLMDRIRISGANVLTF	TGTGCCAGCAGCTTGATGGACAGAATACGAATCTCTGGGGCCAACGTCCTGACTTTC
TRBJ1-1	TRBV19	TRBD1	NA	CASSILQGAGAEAFF	TGTGCCAGTAGTATCCTACAGGGGGCCGGGGCTGAAGCTTTCTTT
TRBJ2-7	TRBV11-2	TRBD1	NA	CASSHGTGSYEQYF	TGTGCCAGCAGCCACGGGACAGGCTCCTACGAGCAGTACTTC
TRBJ1-5	TRBV15	TRBD1	NA	CATNQGQGIYSNQPQHF	TGTGCCACCAATCAAGGACAGGGAATTTATAGCAATCAGCCCCAGCATTTT
TRBJ2-1	TRBV7-9	TRBD2	NA	CASSSVAGAWGEQFF	TGTGCCAGCAGCTCCGTAGCGGGGGCCTGGGGTGAGCAGTTCTTC
TRBJ1-4	TRBV7-2	TRBD1	NA	CASSQDRGHEKLFF	TGTGCCAGCAGCCAGGACAGGGGGCATGAAAAACTGTTTTTT
TRBJ1-5	TRBV28	NA	once	CASSLSGGGYQPQHF	TGTGCCAGCAGTTTATCGGGAGGGGGGTACCAGCCCCAGCATTTT
TRBJ2-1	TRBV5-5	TRBD2	NA	CASSSRTRSSNEQFF	TGTGCCAGCAGCTCGCGGACTAGAAGTTCCAATGAGCAGTTCTTC
TRBJ2-7	TRBV5-1	TRBD2	NA	CASSPVTSGSYEQYF	TGCGCCAGCAGCCCGGTGACTAGCGGCTCCTACGAGCAGTACTTC